This TCR beta chain was captured by sequencing in a study of CD8+CD57+ T cells in acquired aplastic anemia. V lost 6 bases to trimming and J lost 6 bases; unmatched junction nucleotides: 10. This CDR3 is 14 amino acids long. From germline, CDR1 is WNHNN and CDR2 SYGVQD (reference sequence). Profiles of TCR beta VDJ and CDR3 were generated from a genomic DNA template. One entry per CDR3 protein, called by TCRdb with MiXCR from the reads. In the table there are 40,000 to 45,000 distinct CDR3 sequences, 65% to 70% of which are singletons. Sequenced input: sorted CD4+, CD8+, or CD8+CD57+ T cells (not recorded which) from PBMCs. The rearrangement uses TRBV10-1 and TRBJ2-7; 8 bases line up with TRBD2. The sequence was obtained from a human donor in good health, serving as a control. The DNA of the CDR3 is TGCGCCAGCAGCTTAAGCGGGGGCCCGATCGAGCAGTACTTC. The encoded protein is CASSLSGGPIEQYF.